The clone carrying this TCR beta chain was observed a single time. This entry belongs to a study of OX40 agonist ivuxolimab in advanced cancers. TCRdb keeps only in-frame clones here, not all; method: immunoSEQ multiplex PCR. The table has 55,000 to 75,000 clones, about nine tenths seen once. The germline V gene encodes CDR1 SNHLY and CDR2 FYNNEI. This CDR3 contains 15 residues. V was shortened by 5 bases and J by 0 bases, with 11 bases between the two germline ends. This TCR came from an adult with an advanced solid tumor such as melanoma, head and neck, liver or kidney cancer. V gene TRBV2 combines with J gene TRBJ1-5; the D is unclear. The source material was CD4+ or CD8+ T cells sorted from blood, sampled in a trial of the OX40 agonist ivuxolimab. The CDR3 region has the DNA TGTGCCAGCAGTCGCGGACTCAATAGCAATCAGCCCCAGCATTTT. This encodes CASSRGLNSNQPQHF.